A selection of T cell receptor beta chains follows, all from one sample in a study of blood T cell repertoires in COVID-19. Repertoires were generated with immunoSEQ multiplex PCR, while TCRdb's copy carries only in-frame clones and drops some. This table has some 160,000 clones, roughly 75% appearing once. Material: peripheral blood. Receptors were obtained from a man between 65 and 85 years old with active or convalescent COVID-19. Both conserved end residues are part of each CDR3. The D gene is left open where the match is weak. Size is omitted from some rows. Given values are once, few, many or a class for expanded clones.

D,size,V,J,DNA,CDR3
.,.,TRBV11-3,TRBJ2-2,TGTGCCAGCAGCCCTCCGGGACTGGGTTCGAACACCGGGGAGCTGTTTTTT,CASSPPGLGSNTGELFF
.,.,TRBV2,TRBJ2-2,TGTGCCAGCAGTACCGAAGGGGGACAATCTGGGGAGCTGTTTTTT,CASSTEGGQSGELFF
TRBD2,.,TRBV5-8,TRBJ2-1,TGTGCCAGCAGCTTGTGGGCGGGGGACTACAATGAGCAGTTCTTC,CASSLWAGDYNEQFF
.,.,TRBV28,TRBJ1-3,TGTGCCAGCGAGGGTCGGGGAGTTGGAAACACCATATATTTT,CASEGRGVGNTIYF
.,.,TRBV4-1,TRBJ2-2,TGCGCCAGCAGCCAAGGACTACGGGCGGGTACCGGGGAGCTGTTTTTT,CASSQGLRAGTGELFF
TRBD1,.,TRBV18,TRBJ1-1,TGTGCCAGCTCACCACCTAGGGGACAGGGGGGAATGAACACTGAAGCTTTCTTT,CASSPPRGQGGMNTEAFF
.,.,TRBV4-3,TRBJ1-2,TGCGCCAGCAGCCAAGGCACAGGGAGCTATGGCTACACCTTC,CASSQGTGSYGYTF
.,.,TRBV6-5,TRBJ1-1,TGTGCCAGCAGTAACGACCTGACAGTGAACACTGAAGCTTTCTTT,CASSNDLTVNTEAFF
TRBD2,.,TRBV5-5,TRBJ2-4,TGTGCCAGCAGCTTGGGACTAGCGGGGGCCCAAAACATTCAGTACTTC,CASSLGLAGAQNIQYF
TRBD1,.,TRBV6-6,TRBJ2-7,TGTGCCAGCAGCTCCCTCGACAGGGGCGGCGAGCAGTACTTC,CASSSLDRGGEQYF
.,once,TRBV11-2,TRBJ1-2,TGTGCCAGCAGCTTCACCGGGTTTGGCTACACCTTC,CASSFTGFGYTF
.,.,TRBV18,TRBJ1-1,TGTGCCAGCTCGTCCACAGGGTTAGACACTGAAGCTTTCTTT,CASSSTGLDTEAFF
.,.,TRBV13,TRBJ2-1,TGTGCCAGCAGCCCAAGGACATTAAATGAGCAGTTCTTC,CASSPRTLNEQFF
.,.,TRBV7-3,TRBJ1-3,TGTGCCAGCAGCTTATATGCAGGGACTGGAAACACCATATATTTT,CASSLYAGTGNTIYF
.,.,TRBV7-9,TRBJ1-2,TGTGCCAGCAGCTTATATGTAGACTATGGCTACACCTTC,CASSLYVDYGYTF
.,.,TRBV29-1,TRBJ1-4,TGCAGCGTTGTACACAATGAAAAACTGTTTTTT,CSVVHNEKLFF
.,.,TRBV6-6,TRBJ2-5,TGTGCCAGCAGTTTACAGGGCGGGGAGACCCAGTACTTC,CASSLQGGETQYF
.,.,TRBV6-1,TRBJ2-1,TGTGCCAGCAGTGACCTCAGGGAGCAGTTCTTC,CASSDLREQFF
.,.,TRBV4-3,TRBJ1-2,TGCGCCAGCAGCCAAGCTCCAAGCTTCTATGGCTACACCTTC,CASSQAPSFYGYTF
.,.,TRBV5-6,TRBJ2-7,TGTGCCAGCAGTCGAAGGGGCGAGCAGTACTTC,CASSRRGEQYF
TRBD2,.,TRBV5-4,TRBJ2-5,TGTGCCAGCAGCCCCGGGACTAGCGGGAGGTGGGGTCAAGAGACCCAGTACTTC,CASSPGTSGRWGQETQYF
.,.,TRBV5-4,TRBJ2-3,TGTGCCAGCAGCTCGGGTCTAGGGGGAAGCACAGATACGCAGTATTTT,CASSSGLGGSTDTQYF
.,once,TRBV18,TRBJ2-1,TGTGCCAGCTCAAGTGCCGGGACACCATCCTACAATGAGCAGTTCTTC,CASSSAGTPSYNEQFF
.,.,TRBV7-2,TRBJ2-5,TGTGCCAGCAGCCCAACGCGGCAGCAAGAGACCCAGTACTTC,CASSPTRQQETQYF
.,.,TRBV6-5,TRBJ2-7,TGTGCCATCAGACCCTTGGGGGACTCGGCCTACGAGCAGTACTTC,CAIRPLGDSAYEQYF
TRBD1,.,TRBV3-1/TRBV3-2,TRBJ1-5,TGTGCCAGCAGCCAACAACAGGGGCCCGATCAGCCCCAGCATTTT,CASSQQQGPDQPQHF
TRBD2,few,TRBV5-1,TRBJ2-1,TGCGCCAGCAGCTTCGGGGGGTCCTACAATGAGCAGTTCTTC,CASSFGGSYNEQFF
TRBD1,.,TRBV2,TRBJ2-7,TGTGCCAGCAGTCTTGGGGACAGGGGGTACGAGCAGTACTTC,CASSLGDRGYEQYF
TRBD1,.,TRBV5-5,TRBJ1-5,TGTGCCAGCAGCTTACAGGGGCAAACGGAGCCCCAGCATTTT,CASSLQGQTEPQHF
.,.,TRBV15,TRBJ1-1,TGTGCCACCGGAGCCTTGAACACTGAAGCTTTCTTT,CATGALNTEAFF
.,.,TRBV6-5,TRBJ2-5,TGTGCCAGCAGTCCATATTCCCCCCAGCAAGAGACCCAGTACTTC,CASSPYSPQQETQYF
.,.,TRBV19,TRBJ1-3,TGTGCCAGTAGTGATTCAGGATTCCGGGCCGGGGAAGGAAACACCATATATTTT,CASSDSGFRAGEGNTIYF
TRBD1,.,TRBV30,TRBJ1-1,TGTGCCTGGAGGGGACAGCTGAACACTGAAGCTTTCTTT,CAWRGQLNTEAFF
.,.,TRBV20-1,TRBJ1-3,TGCAGTGCTAGTGGGCAGGGATACTCTGGAAACACCATATATTTT,CSASGQGYSGNTIYF
TRBD1,few,TRBV30,TRBJ1-2,TGTGCCTCGCAGGGGGTTAGGGCATACACCTTC,CASQGVRAYTF
TRBD1,.,TRBV5-1,TRBJ2-7,TGCGCCAGCAGCTCCGTACAGGGGGCGTCCTACGAGCAGTACTTC,CASSSVQGASYEQYF
TRBD1,many,TRBV3-1/TRBV3-2,TRBJ1-2,TGTGCCAGCAGCCAAGACGACAGGGATCTCTCTGGCTACACCTTC,CASSQDDRDLSGYTF
.,.,TRBV4-3,TRBJ1-5,TGCGCCAGCAGCCAAGTGGTAGCTCAGCCCCAGCATTTT,CASSQVVAQPQHF
TRBD1,.,TRBV28,TRBJ1-2,TGTGCCAGCAGACTACAGGGGGTTGGTGGCTACACCTTC,CASRLQGVGGYTF
.,.,TRBV11-3,TRBJ2-7,TGTGCCAGCAGCTCAAGCGGATTCGAGCAGTACTTC,CASSSSGFEQYF
TRBD2,.,TRBV3-1/TRBV3-2,TRBJ2-1,TGTGCCAGCAGCCAAGGCGGGAGCTCCTACAATGAGCAGTTCTTC,CASSQGGSSYNEQFF
.,.,TRBV9,TRBJ2-3,TGTGCCAGCAGCGTAGTAGGGGGATCCGGCACAGATACGCAGTATTTT,CASSVVGGSGTDTQYF
TRBD2,.,TRBV28,TRBJ2-1,TGTGCCAGCAGTTTGGGGGACTATGGATACAATGAGCAGTTCTTC,CASSLGDYGYNEQFF
TRBD2,.,TRBV12-3/TRBV12-4,TRBJ2-5,TGTGCCAGCAGTAGGACTAGGCAAGAGACCCAGTACTTC,CASSRTRQETQYF